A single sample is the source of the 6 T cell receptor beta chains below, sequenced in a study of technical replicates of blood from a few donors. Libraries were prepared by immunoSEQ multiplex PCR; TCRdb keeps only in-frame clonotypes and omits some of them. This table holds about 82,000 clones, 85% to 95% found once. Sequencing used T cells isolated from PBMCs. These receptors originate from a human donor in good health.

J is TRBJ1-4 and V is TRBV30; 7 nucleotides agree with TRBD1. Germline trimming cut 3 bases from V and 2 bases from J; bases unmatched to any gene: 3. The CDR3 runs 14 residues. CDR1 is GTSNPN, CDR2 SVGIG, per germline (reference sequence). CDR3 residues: CAWRTGWTNEKLFF. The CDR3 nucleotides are TGTGCCTGGAGGACAGGGTGGACTAATGAAAAACTGTTTTTT.

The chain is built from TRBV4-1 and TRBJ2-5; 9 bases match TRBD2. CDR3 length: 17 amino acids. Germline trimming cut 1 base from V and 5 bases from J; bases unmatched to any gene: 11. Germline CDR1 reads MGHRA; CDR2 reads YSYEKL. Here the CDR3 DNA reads TGCGCCAGCAGCCAAGGTGGGCTAGCGGGGCCGGGGGAGACCCAGTACTTC. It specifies CASSQGGLAGPGETQYF.

CDR3 sequence: CASSLALGTPEQFF. Written as DNA, the CDR3 is TGCGCCAGCAGCTTGGCCCTAGGGACTCCTGAGCAGTTCTTC. This chain uses TRBV5-1 with TRBJ2-1; TRBD2 is a possible D gene (6 bases). The CDR3 runs to 14 residues. Looked up from germline, CDR1 is SGHRS and CDR2 is YFSETQ. V lost 0 bases and J 9 bases, leaving 13 bases between the germline ends.

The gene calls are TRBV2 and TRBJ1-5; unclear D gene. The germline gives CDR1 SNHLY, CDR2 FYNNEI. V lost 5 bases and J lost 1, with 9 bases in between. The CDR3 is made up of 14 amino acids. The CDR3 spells CASSRLRSNQPQHF. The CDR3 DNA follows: TGTGCCAGCAGTAGACTGAGAAGCAATCAGCCCCAGCATTTT.

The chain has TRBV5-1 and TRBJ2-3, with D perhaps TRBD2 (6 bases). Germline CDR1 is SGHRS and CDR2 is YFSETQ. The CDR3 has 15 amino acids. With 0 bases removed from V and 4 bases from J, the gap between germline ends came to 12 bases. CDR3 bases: TGCGCCAGCAGCTTGGCGGGAGATTGGCCAGATACGCAGTATTTT. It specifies CASSLAGDWPDTQYF.

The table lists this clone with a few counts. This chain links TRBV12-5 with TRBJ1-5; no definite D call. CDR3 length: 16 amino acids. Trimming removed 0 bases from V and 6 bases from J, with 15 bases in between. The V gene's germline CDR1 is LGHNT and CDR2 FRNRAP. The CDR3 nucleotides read TGTGCTAGTGGTTTGGTAGTACAGATAGACCCTCAGCCCCAGCATTTT. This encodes CASGLVVQIDPQPQHF.